The 31 T cell receptor beta chains in this list originate from one sample, sequenced in a study of blood T cell repertoires in COVID-19. The repertoire was sequenced with immunoSEQ multiplex PCR; TCRdb's copy has only in-frame clones and lacks some. The repertoire includes some 200,000 clones, around 80% of them detected once, and approximately 15% sits in the top ten. Sequenced input: peripheral blood. Every receptor here comes from a man between 25 and 39 years old with active or convalescent COVID-19.

The gene calls are TRBV10-2 and TRBJ1-4; D perhaps matches TRBD1 (5 bases). V was shortened by 5 bases and J by 4 bases, with 8 bases between the two germline ends. CDR1 WSHSY and CDR2 SAAADI come from the germline V gene. The CDR3 is 13 amino acids. The CDR3 bases are TGCGCCAGCAGTATGGGGGGTAATGAAAAACTGTTTTTT. Residues: CASSMGGNEKLFF.

This rearrangement joins TRBV9 to TRBJ2-7, with TRBD2 matching over 8 bases. Germline trimming cut 0 bases from V and 5 bases from J; bases unmatched to any gene: 13. CDR1 and CDR2 from the germline V gene are SGDLS and YYNGEE. The CDR3 runs to 17 residues. The CDR3 sequence is CASSVGGGGLGQDEQYF. The CDR3 region has the DNA TGTGCCAGCAGCGTAGGAGGGGGGGGACTAGGCCAAGACGAGCAGTACTTC.

This clone has a handful of counts. The chain carries TRBV12-3 or TRBV12-4 and TRBJ1-6; D is ambiguous. V was clipped by 5 bases and J by 6 bases, with 8 bases between them. This CDR3 contains 13 residues. The CDR3 nucleotides are TGTGCCAGCAGTCCCCCATTTAATTCACCCCTCCACTTT. Its translation: CASSPPFNSPLHF.

V and J are TRBV11-2 and TRBJ1-4; D perhaps matches TRBD1 (6 bases). The germline V and J ends were trimmed by 5 bases and 8 bases, with 18 bases remaining between them. Germline CDR1 SGHAT, CDR2 FQNNGV. The CDR3 is 15 amino acids. CDR3 protein: CASSIMGGLGEKLFF. CDR3 nucleotides: TGTGCCAGCAGCATAATGGGGGGGCTCGGAGAAAAACTGTTTTTT.

V is TRBV28 and J is TRBJ1-5; D possibly corresponds to TRBD1 (5 bases). Looked up from germline, CDR1 is MDHEN and CDR2 is SYDVKM. The length of the CDR3 is 14 residues. Trimming removed 3 bases from V and 3 bases from J, with 9 bases in between. In DNA form, the CDR3 reads TGTGCCAGCAGTTTCAGGGCCTTCAATCAGCCCCAGCATTTT. Amino acid sequence: CASSFRAFNQPQHF.

This sequence joins TRBV9 and TRBJ1-4, with 7 bases lining up with TRBD1. V lost 0 bases and J lost 13; bases outside the gene matches: 12. Looked up from germline, CDR1 is SGDLS and CDR2 is YYNGEE. CDR3 length equals 15 residues. DNA for the CDR3: TGTGCCAGCAGCGTAGGGCCCAGGGGGGACGGGCCACTGTTTTTT. This gives the protein CASSVGPRGDGPLFF.

Remarks on this clone: One end of the junction does not line up with germline, which may come from a read error. The chain combines TRBV7-9 with TRBJ1-6; D gene ambiguous. Germline values: CDR1 SEHNR, CDR2 FQNEAQ (reference sequence). The CDR3 loop spans 15 amino acids. CDR3 region: CASSLGADYNSPLHF. The CDR3, as DNA: TGTGCCAGCAGCTTGGGAGCAGATTATAATTCCCCCCTCCACTTT.

The chain employs TRBV5-4 and TRBJ1-4; D perhaps matches TRBD1 (5 bases). The CDR3 consists of 14 residues. V was shortened by 0 bases and J by 6 bases, with 9 bases between the two germline ends. CDR1 is SGHNT, CDR2 YYREEE, per germline (reference sequence). CDR3 DNA: TGTGCCAGCAGCTTGGACCAAGGGGATGAAAAACTGTTTTTT. It is translated as CASSLDQGDEKLFF.

This clone was observed once. The J gene is TRBJ1-4, the V gene TRBV5-4; tentatively, D is TRBD1 (6 bases). The CDR3 totals 13 residues. Trimming shortened V by 3 bases and J by 8 bases, and 11 bases separated the two germline ends. CDR1 and CDR2 from the germline V gene are SGHNT and YYREEE (reference sequence). CDR3 region: CASSYDTGEKLFF. DNA of the CDR3: TGTGCCAGCAGCTACGATACAGGGGAAAAACTGTTTTTT.

In DNA, the CDR3 is TGTGCCAGCAGCCCCACTAGGGGACAGGGGATAAACACCATATATTTT. It translates to CASSPTRGQGINTIYF. V and J are TRBV7-9 and TRBJ1-3, with 10 bases identical to TRBD1. This CDR3 comprises 16 residues. J gave up 6 bases and V 5 bases, and 10 bases lay outside the gene matches. CDR1 and CDR2 from the germline V gene are SEHNR and FQNEAQ (reference sequence).

The count of this clone is one. The J gene is TRBJ1-1, the V gene TRBV7-2; D perhaps matches TRBD1 (6 bases). Germline CDR1 SGHTA, CDR2 FQGNSA. The CDR3 length is 14 residues. Trimming pared 5 bases from V and 0 bases from J, leaving 10 bases between. The CDR3 region is CASSRTAMNTEAFF. The CDR3 coding sequence is TGTGCCAGCAGCCGGACAGCAATGAACACTGAAGCTTTCTTT.

V usage is TRBV7-8 and J usage is TRBJ1-5; D might be TRBD1 (5 bases). This CDR3 spans 18 amino acids. The germline CDR1 and CDR2 sequences are SGHVS and FQNEAQ. Trimming left V 2 bases short and J 3 bases short, with 20 bases between. The CDR3: CASSLNFVGVGPNQPQHF. CDR3 coding DNA: TGTGCCAGCAGCTTAAACTTCGTAGGGGTCGGGCCCAATCAGCCCCAGCATTTT.

V is TRBV5-1 and J is TRBJ1-2, with D possibly TRBD1 on 6 matching bases. Germline loops: CDR1 SGHRS, CDR2 YFSETQ. The CDR3 is 13 residues long. V shed 4 bases and J shed 6 bases, with 13 bases lying between them. The CDR3 here is CASSLGGRDGYTF. The DNA of the CDR3 is TGCGCCAGCAGCCTGGGGGGCAGGGATGGCTACACCTTC. Drawing the rest from reference TRBV5-1 and TRBJ1-2, the complete variable domain is KAGVTQTPRYLIKTRGQQVTLSCSPISGHRSVSWYQQTPGQGLQFLFEYFSETQRNKGNFPGRFSGRQFSNSRSEMNVSTLELGDSALYLCASSLGGRDGYTFGSGTRLTVV.

This clone appeared many times. The rearrangement uses TRBV7-8 and TRBJ1-2, with D possibly being TRBD1 (5 bases). Germline V lookup: CDR1 SGHVS, CDR2 FQNEAQ. With 5 bases removed from V and 0 bases from J, the gap between germline ends came to 16 bases. This CDR3 has 16 amino acids. The CDR3 nucleotides read TGTGCCAGCAGCCATAGCCTGGACACAGCTAACTATGGCTACACCTTC. Translation: CASSHSLDTANYGYTF.

This chain joins TRBV9 and TRBJ2-2; D is possibly TRBD2 (6 bases). This CDR3 has 16 amino acids. With 0 bases removed from V and 3 bases from J, the gap between germline ends came to 12 bases. CDR1 and CDR2 (germline): SGDLS, YYNGEE. CDR3 coding DNA: TGTGCCAGCAGCGTAGGGGGCGGCGGGGACACCGGGGAGCTGTTTTTT. This codes for CASSVGGGGDTGELFF.

In DNA form, the CDR3 reads TGTGCCAGCAGCTCGACAGGGAACCATGGCTACACCTTC. Encoded protein: CASSSTGNHGYTF. V and J are TRBV11-3 and TRBJ1-2, with 7 bases that match TRBD1. With 4 bases clipped from V and 6 bases from J, the junction kept 5 bases outside the gene matches. The germline gives CDR1 SGHNT, CDR2 YENEEA. The CDR3 spans 13 residues.

This rearrangement joins TRBV7-2 to TRBJ1-2, with D tentatively TRBD1 (5 bases). CDR1 is SGHTA and CDR2 is FQGNSA in the germline V gene. The CDR3 length is 15 residues. The V end was cut by 4 bases, the J end by 1 base, with 13 bases between. CDR3: CASSSWTQDNYGYTF. The DNA for the CDR3 is TGTGCCAGCAGCTCATGGACACAAGATAACTATGGCTACACCTTC.

This clone showed up just once. The J gene is TRBJ1-4, the V gene TRBV5-8, with 10 bases that match TRBD1. J was trimmed by 4 bases and V by 6 bases; bases with no gene match: 9. Germline lookup yields CDR1 SGHTS and CDR2 YDEGEE. The CDR3 length is 16 residues. CDR3 region: CASTAGQGRGNEKLFF. The CDR3 DNA follows: TGTGCCAGCACCGCGGGACAGGGGAGGGGTAATGAAAAACTGTTTTTT.

The chain combines TRBV7-2 with TRBJ2-1; 8 bases match TRBD2. The CDR3 sequence is 16 residues long. Germline CDR1 reads SGHTA; CDR2 reads FQGNSA. V dropped 5 bases and J dropped 5; count of bases not matched to a gene: 11. The DNA of the CDR3 is TGTGCCAGCAGCCAAAGCAGGCGCGGGGGGAACAATGAGCAGTTCTTC. Protein: CASSQSRRGGNNEQFF.

V usage is TRBV10-2 and J usage is TRBJ1-2, with 7 nucleotides matching TRBD1. Germline assignment: CDR1 WSHSY and CDR2 SAAADI. Trimming at V came to 10 bases and at J to 0 bases, leaving 5 bases not matched to a gene. This CDR3 region has 13 residues. The CDR3 sequence is CATGTETNYGYTF. CDR3 sequence (DNA): TGCGCCACCGGGACAGAGACTAACTATGGCTACACCTTC.

This rearrangement joins TRBV19 to TRBJ1-1; D is uncertain. V was pared by 0 bases and J by 11 bases, with 10 bases between. The CDR3 is 12 amino acids. The germline gives CDR1 LNHDA, CDR2 SQIVND (reference sequence). CDR3: CASSIDPSRAFF. CDR3 nucleotide sequence: TGTGCCAGTAGTATAGACCCATCCAGGGCTTTCTTT.

The rearrangement uses TRBV5-4 and TRBJ2-3; D may be TRBD2 (6 bases). The CDR3 loop spans 15 amino acids. V was shortened by 4 bases and J by 1 base, with 13 bases between the two germline ends. CDR1 and CDR2 from the germline V gene are SGHNT and YYREEE (reference sequence). CDR3 bases: TGTGCCAGCAGCCCGGGACTTCTCGGCACAGATACGCAGTATTTT. Translating gives CASSPGLLGTDTQYF.

V is TRBV6-2 or TRBV6-3 and J is TRBJ2-7, with 11 positions matching TRBD1. The germline V gene has CDR1 MNHEY and CDR2 SVGEGT. Trimming cost V 0 bases and J 2 bases; bases outside gene matches: 3. The CDR3 loop spans 16 amino acids. The CDR3 DNA is TGTGCCAGCAGTTACTCGAGGGACAGGGGGGCCTACGAGCAGTACTTC. This encodes CASSYSRDRGAYEQYF.

This CDR3 reads CAISDPGTSGSLRNEQFF. CDR3 DNA sequence: TGTGCCATCAGCGACCCCGGGACTAGCGGGAGTTTGCGGAATGAGCAGTTCTTC. The J gene is TRBJ2-1, the V gene TRBV10-3; 14 bases map to TRBD2. Germline lookup yields CDR1 ENHRY and CDR2 SYGVKD. After removal of 6 bases from V and 7 bases from J, the junction contained 14 bases not matched to a gene. The CDR3 is made up of 18 amino acids.

This rearrangement joins TRBV12-2 to TRBJ1-3; the table's D gene call, TRBD1, was not cross checked with the DNA. TRBV12-2 is an annotated pseudogene. CDR3 size: 20 residues. In nucleotides, the CDR3 is TGTGCAAGTCGCTTAGCGATATGGGTTGAGACAGGGTACTCTGGAAACACCATATATTTT. Encoded protein: CASRLAIWVETGYSGNTIYF.

This clone was observed a few times. J is TRBJ2-5 and V is TRBV19; 9 bases are a match to TRBD1. After removal of 5 bases from V and 4 bases from J, the junction contained 8 bases not matched to a gene. CDR1 and CDR2 (germline): LNHDA, SQIVND (reference sequence). The CDR3 is 15 residues long. CDR3 sequence: CASSVGQGSRETQYF. The CDR3 coding sequence is TGTGCCAGTAGTGTCGGACAGGGGTCCCGAGAGACCCAGTACTTC.

The chain is built from TRBV24-1 and TRBJ1-2; weak D call: TRBD1 (5 bases). In germline, CDR1 is KGHDR, CDR2 SFDVKD. V was trimmed by 3 bases and J by 4 bases, leaving 5 bases between them. The CDR3 has 12 residues. The chain's CDR3 is CATSDTGYGYTF. CDR3 nucleotides: TGTGCCACCAGTGATACAGGCTATGGCTACACCTTC.

The J gene is TRBJ1-6, the V gene TRBV3-1 (or the pseudogene TRBV3-2); no clear D. V lost 1 base and J lost 13, with 17 bases in between. Germline lookup yields CDR1 LGHDT and CDR2 YNNKEL (reference sequence). CDR3 length equals 15 residues. The CDR3 DNA reads as TGTGCCAGCAGCCAAGCAAATCGGACTCCCAGCCCCCTCCACTTT. Protein sequence: CASSQANRTPSPLHF.

V and J are TRBV18 and TRBJ1-1; 9 bases map to TRBD1. The CDR3 is 14 residues long. Germline-derived CDR1 and CDR2 are KGHSH and LQKENI. V trimming: 5 bases; J trimming: 3 bases; junction bases outside the gene matches: 4. In DNA form, the CDR3 reads TGTGCCAGCTCATCACGACAGGGGGACACTGAAGCTTTCTTT. This sequence encodes CASSSRQGDTEAFF. The whole variable domain, filled in from reference TRBV18 and TRBJ1-1, reads NAGVMQNPRHLVRRRGQEARLRCSPMKGHSHVYWYRQLPEEGLKFMVYLQKENIIDESGMPKERFSAEFPKEGPSILRIQQVVRGDSAAYFCASSSRQGDTEAFFGQGTRLTVV.

V and J are TRBV7-9 and TRBJ2-5, with D perhaps matching TRBD1 (6 bases). The CDR3 loop spans 16 amino acids. The germline V gene has CDR1 SEHNR and CDR2 FQNEAQ (reference sequence). The ends were cut back, 5 bases at V and 1 base at J, with 17 bases in the middle. The CDR3 DNA reads as TGTGCCAGCAGCCAATTCCCCGGGACAACCCAAGAGACCCAGTACTTC. It codes for CASSQFPGTTQETQYF. Complete variable domain (other parts from reference TRBV7-9 and TRBJ2-5): DTGVSQNPRHKITKRGQNVTFRCDPISEHNRLYWYRQTLGQGPEFLTYFQNEAQLEKSRLLSDRFSAERPKGSFSTLEIQRTEQGDSAMYLCASSQFPGTTQETQYFGPGTRLLVL.

The rearrangement links TRBV27 to TRBJ2-7, with D perhaps TRBD2 (5 bases). This CDR3 has 14 residues. Germline V gives CDR1 MNHEY, CDR2 SMNVEV (reference sequence). With 6 bases removed from V and 2 bases from J, the gap between germline ends came to 14 bases. DNA for the CDR3: TGTGCCAGCAGCCCCCTTGGGCGGGCCTACGAGCAGTACGTC. This codes for CASSPLGRAYEQYV.